This is a list of T cell receptor beta chains from one sample in a study of molecular identifiers for immune sequencing clone quantification. In TCRdb, the PCR reads were re-called with MiXCR into one record per CDR3 protein. The repertoire holds about 510,000 distinct CDR3 sequences, about 25% seen once, with around 0.79% in the top ten. The material sequenced was naive CD8+ T cells from blood, with Jurkat cell RNA spiked in. These TCRs come from a human donor in good health. Some libraries in this study had Jurkat cell RNA spiked in. The CDR3 runs from the conserved cysteine through the conserved F or W. The order of the fields is CDR3 protein, CDR3 DNA, V gene, clone size, D gene, J gene. D genes are given only for firm matches. Some rows have no size entry. The others give once, few or many, or a class for an expanded clone.

cdr3_aa: CSVEDARDGDKNIQYF
cdr3_nt: TGCAGCGTTGAAGACGCTCGGGACGGCGACAAAAACATTCAGTACTTC
v_call: TRBV29-1
clone_size: -
d_call: -
j_call: TRBJ2-4

cdr3_aa: CASSQEPGLFHYGKNIQYF
cdr3_nt: TGTGCCAGCAGCCAAGAACCGGGACTATTCCACTATGGCAAAAACATTCAGTACTTC
v_call: TRBV3-2
clone_size: -
d_call: -
j_call: TRBJ2-4

cdr3_aa: CASSVVAGVGGPGELFF
cdr3_nt: TGTGCCAGCAGCGTAGTAGCGGGAGTGGGAGGTCCCGGGGAGCTGTTTTTT
v_call: TRBV9
clone_size: -
d_call: TRBD2
j_call: TRBJ2-2

cdr3_aa: CSVEVGHTEEQFF
cdr3_nt: TGCAGCGTTGAAGTGGGACACACTGAGGAGCAGTTCTTC
v_call: TRBV29-1
clone_size: many
d_call: -
j_call: TRBJ2-1

cdr3_aa: CASSLGQPNTEAFF
cdr3_nt: TGTGCCAGCAGTTTAGGGCAGCCCAACACTGAAGCTTTCTTT
v_call: TRBV12-3/TRBV12-4
clone_size: many
d_call: -
j_call: TRBJ1-1

cdr3_aa: CASNYSGGYTEAFF
cdr3_nt: TGTGCCAGCAATTACTCTGGGGGTTACACTGAAGCTTTCTTT
v_call: TRBV6-5
clone_size: -
d_call: -
j_call: TRBJ1-1

cdr3_aa: CASSDDLLGVNEKLFF
cdr3_nt: TGTGCCAGCAGCGATGACCTACTTGGGGTCAATGAAAAACTGTTTTTT
v_call: TRBV28
clone_size: -
d_call: -
j_call: TRBJ1-4

cdr3_aa: CASSPGLARGTDTQYF
cdr3_nt: TGTGCCAGCAGCCCCGGACTAGCGCGGGGCACAGATACGCAGTATTTT
v_call: TRBV3-1
clone_size: -
d_call: TRBD2
j_call: TRBJ2-3

cdr3_aa: CASSPLPSGRSGQYF
cdr3_nt: TGTGCCAGCTCACCACTACCTAGCGGGAGAAGCGGGCAGTACTTC
v_call: TRBV18
clone_size: many
d_call: TRBD2
j_call: TRBJ2-7

cdr3_aa: CASSQDGRSSGNTIYF
cdr3_nt: TGCGCCAGCAGCCAAGACGGCCGGAGCTCTGGAAACACCATATATTTT
v_call: TRBV4-3
clone_size: many
d_call: -
j_call: TRBJ1-3

cdr3_aa: CASSRDRSSSGNTIYF
cdr3_nt: TGTGCCAGCAGCCGGGACAGGTCCTCCTCTGGAAACACCATATATTTT
v_call: TRBV7-9
clone_size: many
d_call: TRBD1
j_call: TRBJ1-3

cdr3_aa: CSVDPTVTEDYGYTF
cdr3_nt: TGCAGCGTTGATCCGACGGTGACAGAGGACTATGGCTACACCTTC
v_call: TRBV29-1
clone_size: few
d_call: -
j_call: TRBJ1-2

cdr3_aa: CAWGQGQQYF
cdr3_nt: TGTGCCTGGGGTCAGGGTCAGCAGTACTTC
v_call: TRBV30
clone_size: few
d_call: -
j_call: TRBJ2-7

cdr3_aa: CASSLGTSGATDTQYF
cdr3_nt: TGTGCCAGCAGTCTAGGAACCTCAGGGGCCACAGATACGCAGTATTTT
v_call: TRBV6-2/TRBV6-3
clone_size: many
d_call: -
j_call: TRBJ2-3

cdr3_aa: CASSLAGTGMNTEAFF
cdr3_nt: TGTGCCAGCAGCTTAGCCGGGACAGGCATGAACACTGAAGCTTTCTTT
v_call: TRBV7-9
clone_size: many
d_call: TRBD1
j_call: TRBJ1-1

cdr3_aa: CASSLTPTAVEGNEQFF
cdr3_nt: TGTGCCAGCAGCTTAACGCCAACGGCTGTGGAGGGCAATGAGCAGTTCTTC
v_call: TRBV7-3
clone_size: -
d_call: -
j_call: TRBJ2-1

cdr3_aa: CAWGGNRVTNEKLFF
cdr3_nt: TGTGCCTGGGGAGGAAACAGGGTAACTAATGAAAAACTGTTTTTT
v_call: TRBV30
clone_size: -
d_call: -
j_call: TRBJ1-4

cdr3_aa: CASSGPPMGANVLTF
cdr3_nt: TGTGCCAGCAGCGGCCCTCCGATGGGGGCCAACGTCCTGACTTTC
v_call: TRBV28
clone_size: few
d_call: -
j_call: TRBJ2-6

cdr3_aa: CAISERTGVPDTQYF
cdr3_nt: TGTGCCATCAGTGAACGGACAGGTGTGCCAGATACGCAGTATTTT
v_call: TRBV10-3
clone_size: few
d_call: TRBD1
j_call: TRBJ2-3

cdr3_aa: CASSYSADGYNEQFF
cdr3_nt: TGTGCCAGCAGTTACAGCGCGGACGGTTACAATGAGCAGTTCTTC
v_call: TRBV6-5
clone_size: -
d_call: -
j_call: TRBJ2-1

cdr3_aa: CASSSLGQHTDTQYF
cdr3_nt: TGTGCCAGCAGTTCCTTAGGACAGCACACAGATACGCAGTATTTT
v_call: TRBV12-3/TRBV12-4
clone_size: many
d_call: -
j_call: TRBJ2-3

cdr3_aa: CASSSPSGQKSYGYTF
cdr3_nt: TGTGCCAGCAGTTCCCCAAGTGGACAAAAGAGTTATGGCTACACCTTC
v_call: TRBV6-5
clone_size: -
d_call: -
j_call: TRBJ1-2

cdr3_aa: CASSYSALQTNEKLFF
cdr3_nt: TGTGCCAGCAGTTACTCGGCATTACAGACTAATGAAAAACTGTTTTTT
v_call: TRBV6-5
clone_size: many
d_call: -
j_call: TRBJ1-4

cdr3_aa: CSARGSSGRGIEQFF
cdr3_nt: TGCAGTGCTAGAGGCTCTAGCGGGAGGGGTATTGAGCAGTTCTTC
v_call: TRBV20-1
clone_size: few
d_call: TRBD2
j_call: TRBJ2-1

cdr3_aa: CASSGPQDTQYF
cdr3_nt: TGCGCCAGCAGTGGTCCCCAGGATACGCAGTATTTT
v_call: TRBV10-2
clone_size: few
d_call: -
j_call: TRBJ2-3

cdr3_aa: CTSSQGDTEAFF
cdr3_nt: TGTACCAGCAGCCAGGGTGACACTGAAGCTTTCTTT
v_call: TRBV4-2
clone_size: once
d_call: -
j_call: TRBJ1-1

cdr3_aa: CASSLAPEGYEQYF
cdr3_nt: TGCGCCAGCAGCTTGGCTCCGGAGGGCTACGAGCAGTACTTC
v_call: TRBV5-1
clone_size: many
d_call: -
j_call: TRBJ2-7

cdr3_aa: CASRASTASDEQFF
cdr3_nt: TGTGCCAGCAGGGCCTCAACAGCCAGTGATGAGCAGTTCTTC
v_call: TRBV6-5
clone_size: few
d_call: -
j_call: TRBJ2-1

cdr3_aa: CASSRFQGNGETQYF
cdr3_nt: TGTGCCAGCAGTAGATTCCAGGGGAACGGGGAGACCCAGTACTTC
v_call: TRBV12-3/TRBV12-4
clone_size: -
d_call: -
j_call: TRBJ2-5

cdr3_aa: CSRSSGLGDTQYF
cdr3_nt: TGCAGCAGATCTAGTGGGCTAGGTGATACGCAGTATTTT
v_call: TRBV29-1
clone_size: many
d_call: -
j_call: TRBJ2-3

cdr3_aa: CATSDPGTEIGGELFF
cdr3_nt: TGTGCCACCAGTGACCCCGGTACAGAGATCGGCGGGGAGCTGTTTTTT
v_call: TRBV24-1
clone_size: few
d_call: -
j_call: TRBJ2-2

cdr3_aa: CSHGVNTEAFF
cdr3_nt: TGCTCCCACGGGGTGAACACTGAAGCTTTCTTT
v_call: TRBV20-1
clone_size: -
d_call: -
j_call: TRBJ1-1

cdr3_aa: CASSQGQGVYNEQFF
cdr3_nt: TGCGCCAGCAGCCAGGGACAGGGGGTTTACAATGAGCAGTTCTTC
v_call: TRBV4-1
clone_size: many
d_call: TRBD1
j_call: TRBJ2-1

cdr3_aa: CSLWSSREETF
cdr3_nt: TGCAGTTTGTGGTCGTCCAGGGAGGAAACCTTC
v_call: TRBV20-1
clone_size: many
d_call: -
j_call: TRBJ1-2

cdr3_aa: CASSQVNSYSYEQYF
cdr3_nt: TGCGCCAGCAGCCAGGTGAATTCCTACTCCTACGAGCAGTACTTC
v_call: TRBV4-1
clone_size: -
d_call: -
j_call: TRBJ2-7

cdr3_aa: CASSLSSYEQCF
cdr3_nt: TGTGCCAGCAGCTTATCTTCCTACGAGCAGTGCTTC
v_call: TRBV7-6
clone_size: -
d_call: -
j_call: TRBJ2-7

cdr3_aa: CASSEVANTEAFF
cdr3_nt: TGTGCCAGCAGTGAAGTAGCGAACACTGAAGCTTTCTTT
v_call: TRBV6-1
clone_size: few
d_call: -
j_call: TRBJ1-1

cdr3_aa: CASSSWTSGAGELFF
cdr3_nt: TGTGCCAGCAGTTCCTGGACTAGCGGCGCCGGGGAGCTGTTTTTT
v_call: TRBV6-5
clone_size: many
d_call: TRBD2
j_call: TRBJ2-2

cdr3_aa: CASSLFQGGEQFF
cdr3_nt: TGTGCCAGCAGCTTATTCCAAGGGGGTGAGCAGTTCTTC
v_call: TRBV7-8
clone_size: -
d_call: -
j_call: TRBJ2-1

cdr3_aa: CASSLTPGGEQYF
cdr3_nt: TGTGCCAGCAGCTTGACCCCCGGCGGGGAGCAGTACTTC
v_call: TRBV11-2
clone_size: many
d_call: -
j_call: TRBJ2-7

cdr3_aa: CASSSGLAGGPEETQYF
cdr3_nt: TGTGCCAGCAGTTCCGGACTAGCGGGAGGGCCGGAGGAGACCCAGTACTTC
v_call: TRBV6-6
clone_size: few
d_call: TRBD2
j_call: TRBJ2-5

cdr3_aa: CAVRDNNQPQHF
cdr3_nt: TGTGCCGTCCGGGACAACAATCAGCCCCAGCATTTT
v_call: TRBV10-3
clone_size: many
d_call: -
j_call: TRBJ1-5

cdr3_aa: CASSLDPTSPVESETQYF
cdr3_nt: TGTGCCAGCAGCTTAGATCCCACTAGCCCAGTGGAGAGTGAGACCCAGTACTTC
v_call: TRBV7-6
clone_size: -
d_call: -
j_call: TRBJ2-5

cdr3_aa: CAVPSRHVTDTQYF
cdr3_nt: TGTGCCGTACCGTCCAGACACGTGACAGATACGCAGTATTTT
v_call: TRBV12-3/TRBV12-4
clone_size: -
d_call: -
j_call: TRBJ2-3

cdr3_aa: CASSLGYLYGYTF
cdr3_nt: TGTGCCAGCAGCTTGGGGTATCTGTATGGCTACACCTTC
v_call: TRBV5-4
clone_size: few
d_call: -
j_call: TRBJ1-2

cdr3_aa: CASSLYTRDSQSMNTEAFF
cdr3_nt: TGTGCCAGCAGCCTATATACCCGGGACTCTCAATCGATGAACACTGAAGCTTTCTTT
v_call: TRBV5-6
clone_size: -
d_call: -
j_call: TRBJ1-1

cdr3_aa: CSAGPDRGRRGEDGTDTQYF
cdr3_nt: TGCAGTGCTGGCCCTGACAGGGGGCGCCGAGGGGAGGATGGCACAGATACGCAGTATTTT
v_call: TRBV20-1
clone_size: -
d_call: TRBD1
j_call: TRBJ2-3

cdr3_aa: CSAPGQGKETQYF
cdr3_nt: TGCAGCGCCCCGGGACAGGGGAAAGAGACCCAGTACTTC
v_call: TRBV29-1
clone_size: -
d_call: TRBD1
j_call: TRBJ2-5

cdr3_aa: CASSSGLMNTEAFF
cdr3_nt: TGTGCCAGCAGCTCGGGACTGATGAACACTGAAGCTTTCTTT
v_call: TRBV13
clone_size: once
d_call: -
j_call: TRBJ1-1

cdr3_aa: CASSLLNRSPNEKLFF
cdr3_nt: TGTGCCAGCAGCTTATTAAACCGGTCTCCTAATGAAAAACTGTTTTTT
v_call: TRBV7-8
clone_size: many
d_call: -
j_call: TRBJ1-4

cdr3_aa: CASSPGQRGYEQYF
cdr3_nt: TGCGCCAGCAGCCCGGGACAGAGGGGCTACGAGCAGTACTTC
v_call: TRBV5-1
clone_size: -
d_call: TRBD1
j_call: TRBJ2-7

cdr3_aa: CASSTGLETYEQYF
cdr3_nt: TGTGCCAGCAGCACGGGACTAGAAACTTACGAGCAGTACTTC
v_call: TRBV7-9
clone_size: -
d_call: TRBD2
j_call: TRBJ2-7

cdr3_aa: CAISDGQGHEQYF
cdr3_nt: TGTGCCATCAGTGACGGGCAGGGGCACGAGCAGTACTTC
v_call: TRBV10-3
clone_size: many
d_call: -
j_call: TRBJ2-7